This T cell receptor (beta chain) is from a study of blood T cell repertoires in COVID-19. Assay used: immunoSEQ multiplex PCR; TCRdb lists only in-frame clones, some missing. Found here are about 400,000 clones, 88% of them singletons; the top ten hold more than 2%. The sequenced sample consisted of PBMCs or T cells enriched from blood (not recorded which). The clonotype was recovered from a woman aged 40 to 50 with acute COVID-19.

CDR3 protein: CASSPFQGENEKLFF. CDR3 nucleotide sequence: TGTGCCAGCTCACCATTCCAGGGGGAAAATGAAAAACTGTTTTTT. The genes are TRBV18 and TRBJ1-4, with TRBD1 matching 7 bases. This CDR3 is 15 amino acids long. Germline lookup yields CDR1 KGHSH and CDR2 LQKENI. The V segment lost 2 bases and the J segment 5 bases; nucleotides outside the gene matches: 5.